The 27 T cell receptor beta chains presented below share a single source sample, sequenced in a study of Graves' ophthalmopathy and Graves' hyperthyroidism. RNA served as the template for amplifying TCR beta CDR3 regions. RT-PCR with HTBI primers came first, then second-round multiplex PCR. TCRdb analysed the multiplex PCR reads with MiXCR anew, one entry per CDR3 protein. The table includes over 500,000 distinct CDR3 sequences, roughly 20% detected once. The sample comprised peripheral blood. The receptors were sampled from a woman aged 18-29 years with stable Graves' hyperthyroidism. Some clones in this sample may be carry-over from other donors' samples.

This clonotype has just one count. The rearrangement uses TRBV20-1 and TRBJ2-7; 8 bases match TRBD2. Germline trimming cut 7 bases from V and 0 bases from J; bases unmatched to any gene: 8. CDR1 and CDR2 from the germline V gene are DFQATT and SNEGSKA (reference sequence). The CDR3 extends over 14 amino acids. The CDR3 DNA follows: TGCAGTGTTTTTAGCGGGGAAAGCTCCTACGAGCAGTACTTC. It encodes CSVFSGESSYEQYF.

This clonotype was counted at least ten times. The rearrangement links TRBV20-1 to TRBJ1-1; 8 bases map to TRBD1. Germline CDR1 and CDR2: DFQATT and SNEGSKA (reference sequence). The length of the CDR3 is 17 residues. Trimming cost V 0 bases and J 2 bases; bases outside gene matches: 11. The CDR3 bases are TGCAGTGCTAGAGACCCGGCAGGGGGCGCCGGAAACACTGAAGCTTTCTTT. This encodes CSARDPAGGAGNTEAFF.

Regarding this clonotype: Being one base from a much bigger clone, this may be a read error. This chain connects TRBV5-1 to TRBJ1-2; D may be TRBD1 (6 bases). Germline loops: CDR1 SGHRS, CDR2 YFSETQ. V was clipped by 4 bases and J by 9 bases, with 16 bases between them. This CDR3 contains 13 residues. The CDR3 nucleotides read TGCGCCAGCAGCCCAACGGGGGGCCAGAGCTACACCTTC. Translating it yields CASSPTGGQSYTF.

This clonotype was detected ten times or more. CDR3 in DNA: TGTGCCAGCAGCTTAGTAGGGTTCGGGACCGGGGAGCTGTTTTTT. Translated, it gives CASSLVGFGTGELFF. J is TRBJ2-2 and V is TRBV11-2; D not resolved. Per germline, CDR1 SGHAT and CDR2 FQNNGV. The CDR3 runs 15 residues. Trimming shortened V by 1 base and J by 5 bases, and 11 bases separated the two germline ends.

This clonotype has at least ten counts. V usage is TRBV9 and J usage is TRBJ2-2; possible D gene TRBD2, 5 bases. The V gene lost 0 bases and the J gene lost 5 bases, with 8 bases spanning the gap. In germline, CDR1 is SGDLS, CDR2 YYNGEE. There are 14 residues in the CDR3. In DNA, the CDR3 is TGTGCCAGCAGCGTAGCTACGGGGACCGGGGAGCTGTTTTTT. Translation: CASSVATGTGELFF. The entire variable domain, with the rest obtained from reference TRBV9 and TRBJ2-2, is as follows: DSGVTQTPKHLITATGQRVTLRCSPRSGDLSVYWYQQSLDQGLQFLIQYYNGEERAKGNILERFSAQQFPDLHSELNLSSLELGDSALYFCASSVATGTGELFFGEGSRLTVL.

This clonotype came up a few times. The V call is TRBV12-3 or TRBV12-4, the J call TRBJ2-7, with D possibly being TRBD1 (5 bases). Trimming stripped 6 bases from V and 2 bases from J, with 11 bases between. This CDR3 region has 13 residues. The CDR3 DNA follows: TGTGCCAGCAGATCGACAGCCACCTACGAGCAGTACTTC. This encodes CASRSTATYEQYF.

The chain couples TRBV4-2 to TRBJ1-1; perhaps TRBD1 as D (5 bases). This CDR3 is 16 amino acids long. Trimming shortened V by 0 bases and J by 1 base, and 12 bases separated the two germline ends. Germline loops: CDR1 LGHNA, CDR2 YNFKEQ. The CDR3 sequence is CASSQELGLANTEAFF. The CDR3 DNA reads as TGTGCCAGCAGCCAAGAACTGGGACTTGCGAACACTGAAGCTTTCTTT.

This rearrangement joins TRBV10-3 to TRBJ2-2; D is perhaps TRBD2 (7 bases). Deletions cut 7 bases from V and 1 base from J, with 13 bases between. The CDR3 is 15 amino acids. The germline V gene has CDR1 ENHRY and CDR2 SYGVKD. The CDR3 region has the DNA TGTGCCATCACGGGGGGCCCAATGAACACCGGGGAGCTGTTTTTT. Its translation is CAITGGPMNTGELFF.

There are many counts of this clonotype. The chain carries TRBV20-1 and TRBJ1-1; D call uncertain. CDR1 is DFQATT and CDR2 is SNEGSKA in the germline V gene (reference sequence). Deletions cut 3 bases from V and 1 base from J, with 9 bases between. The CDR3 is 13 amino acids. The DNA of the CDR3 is TGCAGTGCTAGTCCCCCGACGAACACTGAAGCTTTCTTT. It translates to CSASPPTNTEAFF.

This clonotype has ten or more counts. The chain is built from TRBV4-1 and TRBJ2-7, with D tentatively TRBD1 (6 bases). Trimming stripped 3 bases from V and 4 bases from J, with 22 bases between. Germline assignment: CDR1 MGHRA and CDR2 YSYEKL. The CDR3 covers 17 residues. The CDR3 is CASSHLRRDMPFYEQYF. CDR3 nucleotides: TGCGCCAGCAGCCACCTCCGCAGGGACATGCCTTTTTACGAGCAGTACTTC.

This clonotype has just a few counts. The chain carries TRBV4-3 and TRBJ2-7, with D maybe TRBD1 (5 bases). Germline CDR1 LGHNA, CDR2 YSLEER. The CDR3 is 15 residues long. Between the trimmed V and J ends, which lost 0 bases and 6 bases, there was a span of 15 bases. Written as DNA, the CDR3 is TGCGCCAGCAGCCAAGATCCCGCAGGGTTGGGCGAGCAGTACTTC. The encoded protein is CASSQDPAGLGEQYF.

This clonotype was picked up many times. CDR3 loop: CASSLSAQNTEAFF. The DNA of the CDR3 is TGTGCCAGCAGCTTATCGGCCCAGAACACTGAAGCTTTCTTT. The V and J genes are TRBV7-9 and TRBJ1-1; D is undetermined. CDR1 and CDR2 (germline): SEHNR, FQNEAQ (reference sequence). Trimming took 2 bases from V and 1 from J, leaving 8 bases between them. This CDR3 region has 14 residues.

CDR3 DNA: TGTGCCAGCAGCCAACACGGGACAGTCCTTCAGCCCCAGCATTTT. Residues: CASSQHGTVLQPQHF. This chain uses TRBV4-2 with TRBJ1-5; 7 bases fit TRBD1. Germline V gives CDR1 LGHNA, CDR2 YNFKEQ. The CDR3 extends over 15 amino acids. With V trimmed by 2 bases and J by 6 bases, 7 bases remained unmatched.

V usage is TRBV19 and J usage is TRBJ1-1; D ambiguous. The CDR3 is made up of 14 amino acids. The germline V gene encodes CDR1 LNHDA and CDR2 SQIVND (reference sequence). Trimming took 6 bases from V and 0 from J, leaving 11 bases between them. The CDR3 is CASRMRQLNTEAFF. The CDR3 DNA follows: TGTGCCAGTAGGATGCGTCAGCTGAACACTGAAGCTTTCTTT.

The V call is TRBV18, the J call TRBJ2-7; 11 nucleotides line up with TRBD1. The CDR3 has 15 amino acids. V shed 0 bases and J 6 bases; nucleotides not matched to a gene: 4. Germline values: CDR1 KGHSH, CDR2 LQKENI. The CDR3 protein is CASSPPGTGGSEQYF. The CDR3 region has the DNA TGTGCCAGCTCACCACCGGGGACAGGGGGAAGCGAGCAGTACTTC.

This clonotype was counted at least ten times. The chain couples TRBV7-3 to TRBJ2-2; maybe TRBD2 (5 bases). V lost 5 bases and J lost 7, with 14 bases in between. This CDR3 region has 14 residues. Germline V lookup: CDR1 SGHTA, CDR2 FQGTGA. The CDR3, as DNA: TGTGCCAGCAGCCCCCGGAGCGGTGACGGGGAGCTGTTTTTT. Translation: CASSPRSGDGELFF.

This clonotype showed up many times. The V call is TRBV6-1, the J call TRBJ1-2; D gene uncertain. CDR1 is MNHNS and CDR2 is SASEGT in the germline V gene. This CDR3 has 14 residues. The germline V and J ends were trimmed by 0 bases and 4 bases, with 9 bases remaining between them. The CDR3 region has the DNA TGTGCCAGCAGTGAAGCGGGCGGATCCTATGGCTACACCTTC. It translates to CASSEAGGSYGYTF.

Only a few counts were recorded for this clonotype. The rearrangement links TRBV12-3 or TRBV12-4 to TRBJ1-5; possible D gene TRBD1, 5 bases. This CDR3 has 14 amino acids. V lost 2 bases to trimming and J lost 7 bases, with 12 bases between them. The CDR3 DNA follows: TGTGCCAGCAGTTTACGGGGGGTCGTACAGCCCCAGCATTTT. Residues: CASSLRGVVQPQHF.

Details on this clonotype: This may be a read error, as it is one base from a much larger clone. The CDR3: CSASQASYEQYF. The CDR3 bases are TGCAGTGCTAGTCAGGCCTCCTACGAGCAGTACTTC. The chain couples TRBV20-1 to TRBJ2-7, with no clear D. The CDR3 has 12 residues. With 3 bases removed from V and 0 bases from J, the gap between germline ends came to 6 bases. The germline CDR1 and CDR2 sequences are DFQATT and SNEGSKA (reference sequence).

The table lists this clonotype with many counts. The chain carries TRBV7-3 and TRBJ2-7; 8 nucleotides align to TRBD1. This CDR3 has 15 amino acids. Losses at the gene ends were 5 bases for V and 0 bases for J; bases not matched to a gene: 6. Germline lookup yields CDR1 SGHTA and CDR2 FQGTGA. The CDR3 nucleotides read TGTGCCAGCAGCCCAGGACAGGGAAGCTCCTACGAGCAGTACTTC. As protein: CASSPGQGSSYEQYF.

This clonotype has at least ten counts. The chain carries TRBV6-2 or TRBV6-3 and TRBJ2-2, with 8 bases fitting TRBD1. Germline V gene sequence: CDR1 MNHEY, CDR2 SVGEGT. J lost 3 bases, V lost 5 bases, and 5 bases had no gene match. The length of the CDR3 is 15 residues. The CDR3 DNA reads TGTGCCAGCAGTCCGGGACAGGAGGACACCGGGGAGCTGTTTTTT. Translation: CASSPGQEDTGELFF.

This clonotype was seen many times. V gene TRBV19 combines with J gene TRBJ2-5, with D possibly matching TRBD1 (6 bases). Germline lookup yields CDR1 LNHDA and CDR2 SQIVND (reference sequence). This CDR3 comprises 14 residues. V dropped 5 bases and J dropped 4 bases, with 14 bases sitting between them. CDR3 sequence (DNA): TGTGCCAGTAGTTTAACAGGGTTAGGAGAGACCCAGTACTTC. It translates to CASSLTGLGETQYF.

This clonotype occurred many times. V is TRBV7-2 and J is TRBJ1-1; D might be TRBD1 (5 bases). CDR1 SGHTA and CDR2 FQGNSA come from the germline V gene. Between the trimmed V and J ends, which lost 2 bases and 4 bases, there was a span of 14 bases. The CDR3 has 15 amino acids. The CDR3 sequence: CASSLRQGKGTEAFF. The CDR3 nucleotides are TGTGCCAGCAGCTTACGGCAGGGTAAGGGCACTGAAGCTTTCTTT.

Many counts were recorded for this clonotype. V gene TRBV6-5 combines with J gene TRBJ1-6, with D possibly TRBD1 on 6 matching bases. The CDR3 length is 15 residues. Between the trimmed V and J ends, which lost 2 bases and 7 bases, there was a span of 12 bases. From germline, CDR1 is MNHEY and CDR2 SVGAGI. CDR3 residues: CASSYPGAWNSPLHF. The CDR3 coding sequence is TGTGCCAGCAGTTACCCAGGGGCCTGGAATTCACCCCTCCACTTT.

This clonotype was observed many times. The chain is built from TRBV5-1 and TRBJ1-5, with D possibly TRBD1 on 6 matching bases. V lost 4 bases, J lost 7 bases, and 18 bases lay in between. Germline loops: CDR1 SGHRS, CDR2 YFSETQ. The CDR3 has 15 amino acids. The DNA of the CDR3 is TGCGCCAGCAGCGCAATCGCAGGGGCAGGGCAGCCCCAGCATTTT. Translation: CASSAIAGAGQPQHF. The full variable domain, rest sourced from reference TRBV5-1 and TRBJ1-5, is KAGVTQTPRYLIKTRGQQVTLSCSPISGHRSVSWYQQTPGQGLQFLFEYFSETQRNKGNFPGRFSGRQFSNSRSEMNVSTLELGDSALYLCASSAIAGAGQPQHFGDGTRLSIL.

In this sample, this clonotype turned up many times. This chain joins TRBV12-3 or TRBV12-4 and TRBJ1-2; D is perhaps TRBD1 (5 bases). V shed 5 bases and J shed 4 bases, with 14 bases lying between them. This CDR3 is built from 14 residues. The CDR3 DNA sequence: TGTGCCAGCAGTCCCCAAGACAGCTCCTATGGCTACACCTTC. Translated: CASSPQDSSYGYTF.

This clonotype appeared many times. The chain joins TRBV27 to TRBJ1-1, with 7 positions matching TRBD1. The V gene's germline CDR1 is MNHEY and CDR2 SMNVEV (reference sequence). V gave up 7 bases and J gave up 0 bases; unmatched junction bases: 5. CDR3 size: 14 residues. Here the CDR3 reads CASTRQGMNTEAFF. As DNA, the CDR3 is TGTGCCAGCACCCGACAGGGTATGAACACTGAAGCTTTCTTT.